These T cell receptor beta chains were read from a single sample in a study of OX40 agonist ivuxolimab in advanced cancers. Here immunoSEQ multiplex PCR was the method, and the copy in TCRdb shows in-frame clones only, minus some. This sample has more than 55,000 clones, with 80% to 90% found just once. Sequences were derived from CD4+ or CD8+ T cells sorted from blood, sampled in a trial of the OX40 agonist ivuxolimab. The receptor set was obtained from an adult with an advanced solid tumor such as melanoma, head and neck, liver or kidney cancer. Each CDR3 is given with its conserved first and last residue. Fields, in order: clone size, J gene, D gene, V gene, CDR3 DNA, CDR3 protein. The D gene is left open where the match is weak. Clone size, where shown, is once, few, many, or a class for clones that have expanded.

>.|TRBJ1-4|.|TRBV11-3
TGTGCCAGCAGCTTAGGAACGGGACTTTGGAGTGAAAAACTGTTTTTT
CASSLGTGLWSEKLFF
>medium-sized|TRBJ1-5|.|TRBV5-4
TGTGCCAGCAGCTTCGAGGGGAATCAGCCCCAGCATTTT
CASSFEGNQPQHF
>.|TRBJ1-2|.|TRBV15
TGTGCCACCTTAAAAGTGTCCGGGCTGGGAGGCTACACCTTC
CATLKVSGLGGYTF
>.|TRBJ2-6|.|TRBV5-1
TGCGCCAGCAGCTTGTGGGGCAGCAACCCCTCTGGGGCCAACGTCCTGACTTTC
CASSLWGSNPSGANVLTF
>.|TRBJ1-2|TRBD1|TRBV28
TGTGCCAGCAGCCCCGGGACAGGGGGCTTTGGCTACACCTTC
CASSPGTGGFGYTF
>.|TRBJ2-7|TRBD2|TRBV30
TGTGCCTGGAGTGTACGGGAGGGGTTAGGGCAGTACTTC
CAWSVREGLGQYF
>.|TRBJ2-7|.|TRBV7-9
TGTGCCAGCAGCTTAGGGGTCAGTTCAATGCAGTACTTC
CASSLGVSSMQYF
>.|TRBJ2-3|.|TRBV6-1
TGTGCCAGCAGTGTCCGGGGGGCATCTAGCACAGATACGCAGTATTTT
CASSVRGASSTDTQYF
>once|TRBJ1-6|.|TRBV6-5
TGTGCCAGCCAGTCGGCGCGCCGGAATAATTCACCCCTCCACTTT
CASQSARRNNSPLHF
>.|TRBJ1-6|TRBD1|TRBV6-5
TGTGCCAGCAGTTACTCGGACAGGGAAACTTCACCCCTCCACTTT
CASSYSDRETSPLHF
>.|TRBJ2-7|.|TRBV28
TGTGCCAGCAGTTTGGAGGGCAGGGTTTCTTCCGAGCAGTACTTC
CASSLEGRVSSEQYF
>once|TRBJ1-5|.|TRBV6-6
TGTGCCAGCACCTCTACCCAGGGAGGCGGCAATCAGCCCCAGCATTTT
CASTSTQGGGNQPQHF
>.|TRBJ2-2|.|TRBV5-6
TGTGCCAGCAGCTCCCGACGGATTTCCGGGGAGCTGTTTTTT
CASSSRRISGELFF
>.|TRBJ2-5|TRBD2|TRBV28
TGTGCCAGCATTCGCAGCGGGAGAGGCGTGGAGACCCAGTACTTC
CASIRSGRGVETQYF
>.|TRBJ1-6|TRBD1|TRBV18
TGTGCCAGCTCACCTGGGTTGACAGGGAATAATTCACCCCTCCACTTT
CASSPGLTGNNSPLHF
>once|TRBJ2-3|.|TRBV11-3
TGTGCCAGCAGCTTAGGAAACAGGGATAGCACAGATACGCAGTATTTT
CASSLGNRDSTDTQYF
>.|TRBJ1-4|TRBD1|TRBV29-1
TGCAGCGTTGTGGGACAGGGAGGTGAAAAACTGTTTTTT
CSVVGQGGEKLFF
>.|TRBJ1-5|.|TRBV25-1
TGTGCCAGCAGTGACGGGGGATTAAGCAATCAGCCCCAGCATTTT
CASSDGGLSNQPQHF
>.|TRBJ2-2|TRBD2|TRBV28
TGTGCCAGCAGTAAGCGGGAGGGCCGCACCGGGGAGCTGTTTTTT
CASSKREGRTGELFF
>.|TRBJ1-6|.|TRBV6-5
TGTGCCAGCAGGGACTTGGGGGAAATTAATTCACCCCTCCACTTT
CASRDLGEINSPLHF
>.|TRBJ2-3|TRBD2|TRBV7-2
TGTGCCAGCAGCCCCTTGAGCCTAGCGGGGGGGATAGATACGCAGTATTTT
CASSPLSLAGGIDTQYF
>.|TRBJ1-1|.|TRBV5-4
TGTGCCAGCAGCTTCGCAGACAGACCTAACACTGAAGCTTTCTTT
CASSFADRPNTEAFF
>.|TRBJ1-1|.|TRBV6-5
TGTGCCAGCAGTTACTCCTGGAACACTGAAGCTTTCTTT
CASSYSWNTEAFF
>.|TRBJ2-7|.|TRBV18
TGTGCCAGCTCACCGGACTCTGGGTTTCGGTACGAGCAGTACTTC
CASSPDSGFRYEQYF
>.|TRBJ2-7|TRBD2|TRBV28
TGTGCCAGCAGTAGCCAGCGGGGGGTAATCTACGAGCAGTACTTC
CASSSQRGVIYEQYF
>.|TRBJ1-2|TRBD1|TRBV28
TGTGCCAGCAGTCCCTCCGGGACAGGGGCGCGGACTCATGGCTACACCTTC
CASSPSGTGARTHGYTF
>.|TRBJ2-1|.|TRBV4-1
TGCGCCAGCAGCCCGCCAGGAACCAGTCGGAGTGAGCAGTTCTTC
CASSPPGTSRSEQFF
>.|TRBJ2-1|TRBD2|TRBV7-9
TGTGCCAGCAGCTTATTGATTAGCGGGGGGGCCGATGAGCAGTTCTTC
CASSLLISGGADEQFF
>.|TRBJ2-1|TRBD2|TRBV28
TGTGCCAGCAGCCGGACTAGCGGGAGTTACAATGAGCAGTTCTTC
CASSRTSGSYNEQFF
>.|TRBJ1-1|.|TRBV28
TGTGCCAGCAGCTCCCTCACTGAAGCTTTCTTT
CASSSLTEAFF